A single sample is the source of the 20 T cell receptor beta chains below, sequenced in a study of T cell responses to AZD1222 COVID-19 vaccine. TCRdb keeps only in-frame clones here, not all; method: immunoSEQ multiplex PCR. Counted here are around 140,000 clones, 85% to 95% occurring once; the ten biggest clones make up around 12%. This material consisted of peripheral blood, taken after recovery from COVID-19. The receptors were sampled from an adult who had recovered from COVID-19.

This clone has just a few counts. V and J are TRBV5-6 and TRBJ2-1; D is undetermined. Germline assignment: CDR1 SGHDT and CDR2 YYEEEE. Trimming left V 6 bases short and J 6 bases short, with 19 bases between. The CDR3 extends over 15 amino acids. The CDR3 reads CASNNPTLGSNEQFF. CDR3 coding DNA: TGTGCCAGCAACAATCCCACCCTAGGGTCCAATGAGCAGTTCTTC.

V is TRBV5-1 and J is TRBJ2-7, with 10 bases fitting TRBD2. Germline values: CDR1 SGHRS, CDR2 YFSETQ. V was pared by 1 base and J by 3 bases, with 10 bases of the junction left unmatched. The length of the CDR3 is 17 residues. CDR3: CASSLKGAGGPSYEQYF. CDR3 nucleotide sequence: TGCGCCAGCAGCTTGAAAGGAGCGGGAGGGCCGAGCTACGAGCAGTACTTC.

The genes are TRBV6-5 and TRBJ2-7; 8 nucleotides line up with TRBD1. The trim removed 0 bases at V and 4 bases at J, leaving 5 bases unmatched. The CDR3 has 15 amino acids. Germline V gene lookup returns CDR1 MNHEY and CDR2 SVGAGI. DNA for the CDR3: TGTGCCAGCAGTTACTCGACAGGGGACGGTTACGAGCAGTACTTC. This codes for CASSYSTGDGYEQYF.

The CDR3 DNA sequence: TGCGCCAGCAGCTTGGCTACAACGCGGGAGGTCTACGAGCAGTACTTC. It is translated as CASSLATTREVYEQYF. The V gene is TRBV5-1, the J gene TRBJ2-7, with 8 nucleotides matching TRBD2. This CDR3 is built from 16 residues. Trimming took 0 bases from V and 3 from J; bases not matched to a gene: 8. Germline-derived CDR1 and CDR2 are SGHRS and YFSETQ. Looking up the rest from reference TRBV5-1 and TRBJ2-7 gives the full variable domain: KAGVTQTPRYLIKTRGQQVTLSCSPISGHRSVSWYQQTPGQGLQFLFEYFSETQRNKGNFPGRFSGRQFSNSRSEMNVSTLELGDSALYLCASSLATTREVYEQYFGPGTRLTVT.

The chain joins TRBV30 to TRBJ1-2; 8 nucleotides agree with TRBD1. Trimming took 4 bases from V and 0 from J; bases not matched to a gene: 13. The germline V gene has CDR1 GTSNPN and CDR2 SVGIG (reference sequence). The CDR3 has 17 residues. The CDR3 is CAWNPFERTGTNYGYTF. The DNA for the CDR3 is TGTGCCTGGAATCCTTTCGAGCGGACAGGGACTAACTATGGCTACACCTTC. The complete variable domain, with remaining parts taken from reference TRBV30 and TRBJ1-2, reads SQTIHQWPATLVQPVGSPLSLECTVEGTSNPNLYWYRQAAGRGLQLLFYSVGIGQISSEVPQNLSASRPQDRQFILSSKKLLLSDSGFYLCAWNPFERTGTNYGYTFGSGTRLTVV.

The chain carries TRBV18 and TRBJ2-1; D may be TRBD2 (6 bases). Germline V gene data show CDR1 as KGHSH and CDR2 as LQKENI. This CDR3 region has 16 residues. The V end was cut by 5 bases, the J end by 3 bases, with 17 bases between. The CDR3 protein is CASSINSGIRYNEQFF. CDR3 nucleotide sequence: TGTGCCAGCTCAATCAATAGCGGAATCCGCTACAATGAGCAGTTCTTC.

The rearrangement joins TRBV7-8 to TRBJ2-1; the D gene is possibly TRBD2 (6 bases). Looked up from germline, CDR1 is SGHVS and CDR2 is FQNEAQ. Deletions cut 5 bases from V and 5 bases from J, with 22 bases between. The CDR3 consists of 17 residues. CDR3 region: CASSKIWGDIGDNEQFF. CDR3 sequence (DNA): TGTGCCAGCAGCAAGATTTGGGGGGATATCGGCGACAATGAGCAGTTCTTC.

Here the CDR3 reads CASSFSGSRKFF. The CDR3 DNA follows: TGTGCCAGCAGCTTTAGCGGGAGTCGGAAGTTCTTC. The chain employs TRBV5-6 and TRBJ2-1; 9 bases match TRBD2. Germline-derived CDR1 and CDR2 are SGHDT and YYEEEE. After removal of 2 bases from V and 14 bases from J, the junction contained 5 bases not matched to a gene. The CDR3 covers 12 residues.

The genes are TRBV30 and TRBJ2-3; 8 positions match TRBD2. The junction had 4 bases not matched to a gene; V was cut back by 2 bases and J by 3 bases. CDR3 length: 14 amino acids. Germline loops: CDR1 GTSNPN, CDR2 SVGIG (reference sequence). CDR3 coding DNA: TGTGCCTGGAGTAGCGGGAGTAGGACAGATACGCAGTATTTT. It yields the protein CAWSSGSRTDTQYF. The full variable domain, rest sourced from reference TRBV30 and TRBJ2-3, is SQTIHQWPATLVQPVGSPLSLECTVEGTSNPNLYWYRQAAGRGLQLLFYSVGIGQISSEVPQNLSASRPQDRQFILSSKKLLLSDSGFYLCAWSSGSRTDTQYFGPGTRLTVL.

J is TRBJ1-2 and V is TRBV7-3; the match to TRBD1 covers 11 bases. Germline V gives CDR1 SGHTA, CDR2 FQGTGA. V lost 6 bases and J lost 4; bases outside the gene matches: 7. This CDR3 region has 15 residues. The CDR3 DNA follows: TGTGCCAGCAGTTGGACAGGGGGCCTGGGCTATGGCTACACCTTC. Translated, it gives CASSWTGGLGYGYTF.

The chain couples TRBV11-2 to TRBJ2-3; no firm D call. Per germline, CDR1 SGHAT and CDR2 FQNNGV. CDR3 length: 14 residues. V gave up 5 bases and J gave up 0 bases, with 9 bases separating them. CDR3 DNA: TGTGCCAGCAGCACCAAGACTAGCACAGATACGCAGTATTTT. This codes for CASSTKTSTDTQYF.

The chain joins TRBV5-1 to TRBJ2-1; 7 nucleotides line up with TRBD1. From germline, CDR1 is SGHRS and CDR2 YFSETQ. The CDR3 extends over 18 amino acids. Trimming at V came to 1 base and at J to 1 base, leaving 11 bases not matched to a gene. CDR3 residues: CASSLRGTAFSSYNEQFF. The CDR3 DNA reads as TGCGCCAGCAGCTTGAGAGGGACAGCCTTTTCATCCTACAATGAGCAGTTCTTC. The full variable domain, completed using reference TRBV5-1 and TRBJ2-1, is KAGVTQTPRYLIKTRGQQVTLSCSPISGHRSVSWYQQTPGQGLQFLFEYFSETQRNKGNFPGRFSGRQFSNSRSEMNVSTLELGDSALYLCASSLRGTAFSSYNEQFFGPGTRLTVL.

CDR3 in amino acids: CASSPRTGYEAFF. The CDR3 nucleotides read TGCGCCAGCAGCCCACGGACAGGTTATGAAGCTTTCTTT. The chain couples TRBV4-1 to TRBJ1-1; 7 nucleotides line up with TRBD1. CDR1 is MGHRA, CDR2 YSYEKL, per germline. This CDR3 has 13 amino acids. The junction had 6 bases not matched to a gene; V was cut back by 4 bases and J by 7 bases.

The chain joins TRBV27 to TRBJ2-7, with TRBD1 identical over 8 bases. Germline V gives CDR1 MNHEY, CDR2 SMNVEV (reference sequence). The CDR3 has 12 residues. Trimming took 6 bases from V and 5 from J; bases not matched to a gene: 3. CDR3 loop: CASSQGANEQYF. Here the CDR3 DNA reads TGTGCCAGCAGCCAGGGGGCGAACGAGCAGTACTTC.

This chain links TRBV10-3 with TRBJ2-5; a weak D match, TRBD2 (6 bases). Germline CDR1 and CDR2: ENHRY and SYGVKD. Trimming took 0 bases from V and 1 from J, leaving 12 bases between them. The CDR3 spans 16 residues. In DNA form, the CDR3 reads TGTGCCATCAGTGAGTCATTACGGGGGTCCCAAGAGACCCAGTACTTC. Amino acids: CAISESLRGSQETQYF.

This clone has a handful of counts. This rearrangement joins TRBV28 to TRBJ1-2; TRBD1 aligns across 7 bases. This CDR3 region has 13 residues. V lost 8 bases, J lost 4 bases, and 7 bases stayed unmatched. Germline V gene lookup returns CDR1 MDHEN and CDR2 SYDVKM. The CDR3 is CASSGDSRYGYTF. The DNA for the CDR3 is TGTGCCAGCTCCGGGGACAGCCGCTATGGCTACACCTTC.

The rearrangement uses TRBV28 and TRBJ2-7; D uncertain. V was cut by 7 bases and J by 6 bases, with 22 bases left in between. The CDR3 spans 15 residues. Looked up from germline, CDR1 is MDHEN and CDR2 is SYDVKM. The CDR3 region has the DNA TGTGCCAGCAACTCCCCCCAGTGGGGTCGAGGCGAGCAGTACTTC. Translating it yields CASNSPQWGRGEQYF.

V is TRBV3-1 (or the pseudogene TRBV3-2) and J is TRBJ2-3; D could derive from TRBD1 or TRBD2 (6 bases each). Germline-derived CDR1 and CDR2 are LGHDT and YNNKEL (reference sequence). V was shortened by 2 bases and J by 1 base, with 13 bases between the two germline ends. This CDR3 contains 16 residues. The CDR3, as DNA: TGTGCCAGCAGCCAACCTGGAAGGGGGGGCACAGATACGCAGTATTTT. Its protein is CASSQPGRGGTDTQYF.

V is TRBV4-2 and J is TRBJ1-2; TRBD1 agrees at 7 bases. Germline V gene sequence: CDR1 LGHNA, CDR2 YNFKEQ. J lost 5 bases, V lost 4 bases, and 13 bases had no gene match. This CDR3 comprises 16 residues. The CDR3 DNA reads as TGTGCCAGCAGCCCCTCGCCCCTGGGACAGATTTATGGCTACACCTTC. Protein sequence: CASSPSPLGQIYGYTF.

CDR3 sequence reads: CASSLAGRGLGRNEQFF. In nucleotides, the CDR3 is TGCGCCAGCAGCTTGGCCGGGCGAGGGCTTGGGCGCAATGAGCAGTTCTTC. The rearrangement joins TRBV5-1 to TRBJ2-1; D perhaps matches TRBD2 (5 bases). Germline CDR1 SGHRS, CDR2 YFSETQ. This CDR3 is 17 amino acids long. The V end was cut by 0 bases, the J end by 6 bases, with 19 bases between. Variable domain in full (rest from reference TRBV5-1 and TRBJ2-1): KAGVTQTPRYLIKTRGQQVTLSCSPISGHRSVSWYQQTPGQGLQFLFEYFSETQRNKGNFPGRFSGRQFSNSRSEMNVSTLELGDSALYLCASSLAGRGLGRNEQFFGPGTRLTVL.